These 31 T cell receptor beta chains share one sample of origin, sequenced in a study of cytomegalovirus exposure and HLA in healthy donors. Use of 60 Vbeta and 13 Jbeta primers characterized the PCR. Repertoires were generated with immunoSEQ multiplex PCR, while TCRdb's copy carries only in-frame clones and drops some. The profile covers around 250,000 clones, with around 81% appearing a single time and about 7.5% taken by the ten largest. The material sequenced was PBMCs. The receptors originated from a woman aged 55-70 years in good health and CMV-seropositive.

V gene TRBV6-1 combines with J gene TRBJ2-3; 16 bases line up with TRBD2. CDR1 and CDR2 from the germline V gene are MNHNS and SASEGT. This CDR3 has 18 residues. Trimming at V came to 2 bases and at J to 5 bases, leaving 7 bases not matched to a gene. The CDR3 is CASSETGTSGRAGDTQYF. The CDR3 DNA follows: TGTGCCAGCAGTGAAACCGGGACTAGCGGGAGGGCAGGAGATACGCAGTATTTT.

This clone has just a few counts. The genes are TRBV5-6 and TRBJ2-5, with D tentatively TRBD2 (6 bases). V lost 4 bases, J lost 1 base, and 17 bases lay in between. This CDR3 spans 16 amino acids. Per the germline V gene, CDR1 is SGHDT and CDR2 is YYEEEE. Written as DNA, the CDR3 is TGTGCCAGCAGCCTCCCGGGACGGGACTTCCAAGAGACCCAGTACTTC. It yields the protein CASSLPGRDFQETQYF.

The chain joins TRBV2 to TRBJ2-2; D call uncertain. The CDR3 is 13 residues long. Germline assignment: CDR1 SNHLY and CDR2 FYNNEI. V shed 5 bases and J shed 7 bases, with 11 bases lying between them. CDR3 nucleotide sequence: TGTGCCAGCAGTTCCAGGTTTGTCGGGGAGCTGTTTTTT. It translates to CASSSRFVGELFF.

The CDR3 region is CASTRVGLAGVNEQFF. DNA for the CDR3: TGCGCCAGCACTCGAGTAGGGCTAGCGGGAGTCAATGAGCAGTTCTTC. The chain uses TRBV5-1 and TRBJ2-1; 10 positions agree with TRBD2. Per germline, CDR1 SGHRS and CDR2 YFSETQ. Trimming at V came to 6 bases and at J to 6 bases, leaving 12 bases not matched to a gene. The length of the CDR3 is 16 residues. Full variable domain (outside the CDR3, taken from reference TRBV5-1 and TRBJ2-1): KAGVTQTPRYLIKTRGQQVTLSCSPISGHRSVSWYQQTPGQGLQFLFEYFSETQRNKGNFPGRFSGRQFSNSRSEMNVSTLELGDSALYLCASTRVGLAGVNEQFFGPGTRLTVL.

This chain connects TRBV28 to TRBJ2-2; 15 bases are a match to TRBD2. The CDR3 contains 19 residues. Germline CDR1 reads MDHEN; CDR2 reads SYDVKM. Trimming took 5 bases from V and 3 from J; bases not matched to a gene: 10. CDR3 sequence (DNA): TGTGCCAGCAGTCCCTCTCCGGGACTAGCGGGAGGAGACACCGGGGAGCTGTTTTTT. Translated, it gives CASSPSPGLAGGDTGELFF.

CDR3 amino acids: CASSWGEGPQHF. The CDR3 region has the DNA TGTGCCAGCAGCTGGGGAGAAGGGCCCCAGCATTTT. The chain links TRBV7-9 to TRBJ1-5; no clear D gene. Germline values: CDR1 SEHNR, CDR2 FQNEAQ (reference sequence). Between the trimmed V and J ends, which lost 4 bases and 9 bases, there was a span of 10 bases. The CDR3 totals 12 residues. The variable domain in full, with the rest retrieved from reference TRBV7-9 and TRBJ1-5, is DTGVSQNPRHKITKRGQNVTFRCDPISEHNRLYWYRQTLGQGPEFLTYFQNEAQLEKSRLLSDRFSAERPKGSFSTLEIQRTEQGDSAMYLCASSWGEGPQHFGDGTRLSIL.

This rearrangement joins TRBV6-1 to TRBJ1-5, with unresolved D. This CDR3 has 14 amino acids. Germline CDR1 reads MNHNS; CDR2 reads SASEGT. Between the trimmed V and J ends, which lost 0 bases and 3 bases, there was a span of 6 bases. The CDR3 loop is CASSEAWANQPQHF. In DNA, the CDR3 is TGTGCCAGCAGTGAAGCGTGGGCCAATCAGCCCCAGCATTTT.

The rearrangement uses TRBV7-9 and TRBJ2-5; TRBD2 matches 7 bases. With V trimmed by 4 bases and J by 4 bases, 9 bases remained unmatched. The CDR3 is made up of 15 amino acids. CDR1 SEHNR and CDR2 FQNEAQ come from the germline V gene (reference sequence). CDR3 nucleotide sequence: TGTGCCAGCAGCTCCCAAGGGGTAGCGGGAGAGACCCAGTACTTC. It codes for CASSSQGVAGETQYF.

The chain is built from TRBV6-6 and TRBJ2-1; 7 bases align to TRBD1. Germline CDR1 is MNHNY and CDR2 is SVGAGI (reference sequence). This CDR3 is 14 amino acids long. The J segment lost 10 bases and the V segment lost 6 bases, leaving 12 bases of the junction unmatched. CDR3 amino acids: CASRPGQTGYEQFF. The CDR3 DNA sequence: TGTGCCAGCAGACCGGGACAGACGGGATACGAGCAGTTCTTC.

V and J are TRBV27 and TRBJ2-1; the match to TRBD2 covers 7 bases. The CDR3 extends over 14 amino acids. Germline lookup yields CDR1 MNHEY and CDR2 SMNVEV (reference sequence). V lost 5 bases and J lost 10; bases outside the gene matches: 11. The CDR3 region is CASSGSGGLGEQFF. CDR3 bases: TGTGCCAGCAGTGGGTCGGGAGGTTTAGGGGAGCAGTTCTTC.

There are a few counts of this clone. The V call is TRBV5-1, the J call TRBJ2-1; D is unresolved. Deletions cut 2 bases from V and 6 bases from J, with 3 bases between. From germline, CDR1 is SGHRS and CDR2 YFSETQ. This CDR3 is 11 amino acids long. CDR3 amino acids: CASSFSNEQFF. CDR3 DNA: TGCGCCAGCAGCTTTAGCAATGAGCAGTTCTTC.

V usage is TRBV7-2 and J usage is TRBJ2-1; tentatively, D is TRBD2 (6 bases). This CDR3 contains 16 residues. The germline V gene has CDR1 SGHTA and CDR2 FQGNSA. Between the trimmed V and J ends, which lost 0 bases and 0 bases, there was a span of 9 bases. In DNA, the CDR3 is TGTGCCAGCAGCTTAGCGCGGACTACCTCCTACAATGAGCAGTTCTTC. The encoded protein is CASSLARTTSYNEQFF.

This clone was counted only a few times. The gene calls are TRBV6-5 and TRBJ2-1, with TRBD2 identical over 7 bases. The germline gives CDR1 MNHEY, CDR2 SVGAGI. The V and J ends lost 2 bases and 9 bases, in that order; junction bases with no gene match: 10. The CDR3 covers 15 residues. The DNA of the CDR3 is TGTGCCAGCAGTTACATAGGACTAGTCATCAGTGAGCAGTTCTTC. Protein product: CASSYIGLVISEQFF.

To note about this clone: The sample carries other DNA sequences with the same CDR3. The chain has TRBV5-1 and TRBJ2-1; maybe TRBD1 (5 bases). V shed 0 bases and J shed 1 base, with 8 bases lying between them. The CDR3 covers 15 residues. CDR1 is SGHRS, CDR2 YFSETQ, per germline. CDR3 sequence (DNA): TGCGCCAGCAGCTTGGGACAGACATCCTACAATGAGCAGTTCTTC. Its translation is CASSLGQTSYNEQFF.

The chain joins TRBV7-2 to TRBJ2-1; 13 bases match TRBD2. CDR1 is SGHTA and CDR2 is FQGNSA in the germline V gene. The trim removed 4 bases at V and 4 bases at J, leaving 10 bases unmatched. The CDR3 has 18 amino acids. The CDR3 DNA is TGTGCCAGCAGCTACCCCCGATGGACTAGCGGGAGTTACAATGAGCAGTTCTTC. Translated, it gives CASSYPRWTSGSYNEQFF.

This CDR3 is CASSQDPRLWTGELFF. As DNA, the CDR3 is TGCGCCAGCAGCCAAGATCCGAGACTGTGGACCGGGGAGCTGTTTTTT. The V and J genes are TRBV4-1 and TRBJ1-3, with D uncertain. The DNA end lines up better with TRBJ2-2; the J call may be wrong. There are 16 residues in the CDR3. The germline V gene encodes CDR1 MGHRA and CDR2 YSYEKL.

The gene calls are TRBV7-6 and TRBJ1-5; weak D call: TRBD1 (6 bases). The CDR3 consists of 13 residues. CDR1 SGHVS and CDR2 FNYEAQ come from the germline V gene. Trimming left V 3 bases short and J 5 bases short, with 8 bases between. The CDR3 DNA reads TGTGCCAGCAGCTTCGACAGGTATCAGCCCCAGCATTTT. Translated, it gives CASSFDRYQPQHF.

The chain joins TRBV6-6 to TRBJ2-2, with 7 bases identical to TRBD2. The CDR3 covers 14 residues. CDR1 is MNHNY, CDR2 SVGAGI, per germline (reference sequence). V trimming: 6 bases; J trimming: 3 bases; junction bases outside the gene matches: 4. The DNA of the CDR3 is TGTGCCAGCAGACGTCTAGCGGACACCGGGGAGCTGTTTTTT. Translation gives CASRRLADTGELFF.

V and J are TRBV6-1 and TRBJ1-2; no clear D gene. The V end lost 1 base, the J end lost 7 bases, and 10 bases lay between the germline ends. The CDR3 spans 13 residues. The germline CDR1 and CDR2 sequences are MNHNS and SASEGT. The chain's CDR3 is CASSEVQVTGYTF. The DNA of the CDR3 is TGTGCCAGCAGTGAAGTGCAGGTAACTGGCTACACCTTC.

The V call is TRBV6-5, the J call TRBJ1-3, with D unclear. CDR1 MNHEY and CDR2 SVGAGI come from the germline V gene. V was pared by 2 bases and J by 1 base, with 12 bases between. This CDR3 spans 16 amino acids. The CDR3 DNA follows: TGTGCCAGCAGTTACCTAGGCGGGATTTCTGGAAACACCATATATTTT. Amino acid sequence: CASSYLGGISGNTIYF.

The chain combines TRBV7-3 with TRBJ2-2, with D maybe TRBD1 (6 bases). The CDR3 is 13 amino acids. In germline, CDR1 is SGHTA, CDR2 FQGTGA. Trimming took off 4 bases at V and 7 bases at J, with 10 bases between the two ends. The CDR3 sequence: CASSYGQLGELFF. The CDR3 bases are TGTGCCAGCAGCTACGGACAGCTCGGGGAGCTGTTTTTT.

This clone was counted only a few times. The junction departs from the called germline gene at one end, perhaps through a read error. The chain uses TRBV7-9 and TRBJ2-3; D unresolved. The CDR3 length is 12 residues. CDR1 and CDR2 from the germline V gene are SEHNR and FQNEAQ (reference sequence). As DNA, the CDR3 is TGTTCCAGCAGCGCACACACAGATACGCAGTATTTT. Its translation: CSSSAHTDTQYF.

With regard to this clone: One end of the junction fails to match germline, which may point to a read error. The chain employs TRBV7-9 and TRBJ2-5, with TRBD2 matching 10 bases. The germline V gene encodes CDR1 SEHNR and CDR2 FQNEAQ (reference sequence). This CDR3 is 16 amino acids long. The CDR3 DNA reads as TGTTCCAGCAGCCCCCGCTGGACTAGCGGACAAGAGACCCAGTACTTC. This codes for CSSSPRWTSGQETQYF. The full variable domain, its missing parts supplied by reference TRBV7-9 and TRBJ2-5, is DTGVSQNPRHKITKRGQNVTFRCDPISEHNRLYWYRQTLGQGPEFLTYFQNEAQLEKSRLLSDRFSAERPKGSFSTLEIQRTEQGDSAMYLCSSSPRWTSGQETQYFGPGTRLLVL.

This chain links TRBV10-3 with TRBJ1-1; no clear D. Germline V lookup: CDR1 ENHRY, CDR2 SYGVKD. V gave up 6 bases and J gave up 7 bases, with 15 bases separating them. This CDR3 is built from 13 residues. CDR3 DNA: TGTGCCATCAGCGATCGGGAATATAGTGAAGCTTTCTTT. Amino acids: CAISDREYSEAFF.

This chain uses TRBV6-1 with TRBJ1-4, with 8 bases identical to TRBD1. This CDR3 has 15 residues. Germline V gene lookup returns CDR1 MNHNS and CDR2 SASEGT. The trim removed 5 bases at V and 0 bases at J, leaving 2 bases unmatched. CDR3 sequence: CASSLQGATNEKLFF. CDR3 in DNA: TGTGCCAGCAGTTTACAGGGGGCAACTAATGAAAAACTGTTTTTT.

The CDR3 DNA reads TGTGCCAGCAGCGTTAGCGGGTTAGAGACCCAGTACTTC. Protein: CASSVSGLETQYF. This chain uses TRBV9 with TRBJ2-5; 7 positions match TRBD2. Germline V gene sequence: CDR1 SGDLS, CDR2 YYNGEE. This CDR3 has 13 residues. The V and J ends lost 2 bases and 4 bases, in that order; junction bases with no gene match: 2.

Note on this clone: Its ends do not fully match the called genes, so a read error is possible. This rearrangement joins TRBV7-9 to TRBJ2-7; TRBD2 agrees at 13 bases. Germline-derived CDR1 and CDR2 are SEHNR and FQNEAQ (reference sequence). The CDR3 is made up of 16 amino acids. CDR3 nucleotides: TGTTCCAGCAGCTCCTCCGGGACTAGCGGGACCTACGAGCAGTACTTC. Encoded protein: CSSSSSGTSGTYEQYF.

The chain has TRBV5-4 and TRBJ2-1, with 10 positions matching TRBD2. Trimming cost V 9 bases and J 10 bases; bases outside gene matches: 4. The CDR3 runs 11 residues. The germline V gene encodes CDR1 SGHNT and CDR2 YYREEE (reference sequence). CDR3 in amino acids: CATHSGREQFF. The CDR3 DNA is TGTGCCACCCATAGCGGGAGGGAGCAGTTCTTC.

This chain connects TRBV2 to TRBJ1-6; 8 bases line up with TRBD1. The germline V gene encodes CDR1 SNHLY and CDR2 FYNNEI. CDR3 length: 16 residues. With 5 bases clipped from V and 10 bases from J, the junction kept 13 bases outside the gene matches. DNA for the CDR3: TGTGCCAGCAGTATCCTCGGGACAGGCGGGACCTCACCCCTCCACTTT. This translates into CASSILGTGGTSPLHF.

This clone was observed a few times. The J gene is TRBJ2-7, the V gene TRBV5-1, with TRBD2 identical over 12 bases. Germline CDR1 reads SGHRS; CDR2 reads YFSETQ. Trimming removed 2 bases from V and 4 bases from J; junction bases left unmatched: 1. This CDR3 is 14 amino acids long. CDR3 sequence: CASSLGTSGYEQYF. CDR3 DNA: TGCGCCAGCAGCTTAGGGACTAGCGGGTACGAGCAGTACTTC.

The gene calls are TRBV10-3 and TRBJ1-1; tentative D call: TRBD1 (5 bases). Trimming took off 10 bases at V and 3 bases at J, with 21 bases between the two ends. CDR3 length equals 15 residues. The germline V gene has CDR1 ENHRY and CDR2 SYGVKD. The CDR3 here is CATRSGESMDTEAFF. DNA for the CDR3: TGTGCCACCCGGTCGGGGGAATCAATGGACACTGAAGCTTTCTTT.